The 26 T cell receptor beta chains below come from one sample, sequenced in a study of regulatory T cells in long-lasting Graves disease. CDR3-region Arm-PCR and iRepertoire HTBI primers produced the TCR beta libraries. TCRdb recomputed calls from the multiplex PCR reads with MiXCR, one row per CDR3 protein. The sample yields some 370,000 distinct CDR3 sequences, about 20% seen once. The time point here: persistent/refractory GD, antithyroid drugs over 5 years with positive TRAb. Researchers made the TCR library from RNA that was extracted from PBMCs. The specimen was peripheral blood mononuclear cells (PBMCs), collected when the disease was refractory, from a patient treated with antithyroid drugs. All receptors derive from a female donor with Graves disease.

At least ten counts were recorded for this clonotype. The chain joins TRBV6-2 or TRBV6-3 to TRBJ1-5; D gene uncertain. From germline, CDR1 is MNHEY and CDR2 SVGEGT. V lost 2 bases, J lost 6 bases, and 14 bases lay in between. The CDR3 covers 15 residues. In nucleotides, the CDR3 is TGTGCCAGCAGTTACGACTTTGGGAACAGTCAGCCCCAGCATTTT. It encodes CASSYDFGNSQPQHF.

The CDR3 reads CAWNKGNTGELFF. The CDR3 DNA reads as TGTGCCTGGAACAAAGGGAACACCGGGGAGCTGTTTTTT. J is TRBJ2-2 and V is TRBV30; D is ambiguous. Trimming stripped 4 bases from V and 1 base from J, with 7 bases between. The CDR3 consists of 13 residues. CDR1 and CDR2 from the germline V gene are GTSNPN and SVGIG (reference sequence).

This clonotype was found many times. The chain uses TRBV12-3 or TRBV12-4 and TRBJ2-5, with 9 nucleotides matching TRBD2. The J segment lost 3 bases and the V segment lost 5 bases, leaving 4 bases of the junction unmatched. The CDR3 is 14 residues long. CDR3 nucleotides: TGTGCCAGCAGTCAAGTAGCGGGAGAAGAGACCCAGTACTTC. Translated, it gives CASSQVAGEETQYF.

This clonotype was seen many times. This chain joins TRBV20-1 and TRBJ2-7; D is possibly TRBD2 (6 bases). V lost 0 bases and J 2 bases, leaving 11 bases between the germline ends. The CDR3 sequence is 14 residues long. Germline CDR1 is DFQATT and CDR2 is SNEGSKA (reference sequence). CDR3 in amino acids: CSARDRGLPYEQYF. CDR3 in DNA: TGCAGTGCTAGAGATCGGGGGTTACCCTACGAGCAGTACTTC.

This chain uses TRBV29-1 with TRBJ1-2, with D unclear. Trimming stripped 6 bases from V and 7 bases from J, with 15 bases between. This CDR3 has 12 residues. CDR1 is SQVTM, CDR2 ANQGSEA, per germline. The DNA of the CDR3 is TGCAGCGTCCCCTCAGGAAGCGGTGGCTACACCTTC. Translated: CSVPSGSGGYTF.

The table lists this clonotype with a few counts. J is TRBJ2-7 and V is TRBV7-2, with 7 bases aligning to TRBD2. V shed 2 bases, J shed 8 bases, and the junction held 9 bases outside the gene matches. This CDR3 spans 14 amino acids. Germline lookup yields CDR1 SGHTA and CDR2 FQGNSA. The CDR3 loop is CASSLSGDLLKQYF. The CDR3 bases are TGTGCCAGCAGCTTAAGCGGGGATTTGCTGAAGCAGTACTTC.

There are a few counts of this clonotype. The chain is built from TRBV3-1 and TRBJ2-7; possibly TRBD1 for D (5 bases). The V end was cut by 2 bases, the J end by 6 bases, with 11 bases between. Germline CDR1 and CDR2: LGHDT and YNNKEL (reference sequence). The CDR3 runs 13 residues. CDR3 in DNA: TGTGCCAGCAGCCAAAGGGGATTGAGCGAGCAGTACTTC. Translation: CASSQRGLSEQYF.

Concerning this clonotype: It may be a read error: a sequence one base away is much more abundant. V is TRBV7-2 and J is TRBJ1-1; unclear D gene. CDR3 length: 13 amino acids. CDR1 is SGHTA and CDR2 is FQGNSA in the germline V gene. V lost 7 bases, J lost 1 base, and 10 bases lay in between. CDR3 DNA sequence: TGTGCCAGCAACTTGGCCAAGAACACTGAAGCTTTCTTT. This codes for CASNLAKNTEAFF.

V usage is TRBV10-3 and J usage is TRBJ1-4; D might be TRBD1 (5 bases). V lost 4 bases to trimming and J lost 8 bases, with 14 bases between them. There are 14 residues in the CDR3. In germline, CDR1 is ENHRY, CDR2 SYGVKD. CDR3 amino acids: CAISVSGLGEKLFF. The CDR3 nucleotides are TGTGCCATCAGTGTGTCGGGGCTGGGGGAAAAACTGTTTTTT.

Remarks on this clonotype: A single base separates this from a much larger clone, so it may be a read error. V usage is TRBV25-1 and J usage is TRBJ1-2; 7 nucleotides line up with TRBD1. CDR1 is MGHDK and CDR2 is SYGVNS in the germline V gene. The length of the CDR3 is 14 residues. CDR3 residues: CTSERDSNVYGYTF. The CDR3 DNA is TGTACCAGCGAAAGGGACAGCAACGTCTATGGCTACACCTTC.

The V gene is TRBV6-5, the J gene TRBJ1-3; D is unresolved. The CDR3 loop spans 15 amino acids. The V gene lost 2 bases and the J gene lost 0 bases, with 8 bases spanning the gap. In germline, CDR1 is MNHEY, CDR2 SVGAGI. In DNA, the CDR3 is TGTGCCAGCAGTTACCCCAAAGGCTCTGGAAACACCATATATTTT. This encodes CASSYPKGSGNTIYF.

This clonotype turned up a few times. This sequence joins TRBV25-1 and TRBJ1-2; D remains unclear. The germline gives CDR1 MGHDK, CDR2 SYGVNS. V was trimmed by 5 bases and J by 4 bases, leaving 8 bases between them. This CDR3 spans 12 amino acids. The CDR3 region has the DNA TGTGCCAGCAGTTCCGGCTTCTATGGCTACACCTTC. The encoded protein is CASSSGFYGYTF.

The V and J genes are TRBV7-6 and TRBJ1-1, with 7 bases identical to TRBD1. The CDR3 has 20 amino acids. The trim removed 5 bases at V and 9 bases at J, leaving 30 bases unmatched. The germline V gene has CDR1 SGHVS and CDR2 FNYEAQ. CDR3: CASSASGGRGDPTFSKKAFF. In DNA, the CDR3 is TGTGCCAGCAGCGCCTCAGGGGGTAGGGGAGATCCTACTTTCTCCAAAAAAGCTTTCTTT.

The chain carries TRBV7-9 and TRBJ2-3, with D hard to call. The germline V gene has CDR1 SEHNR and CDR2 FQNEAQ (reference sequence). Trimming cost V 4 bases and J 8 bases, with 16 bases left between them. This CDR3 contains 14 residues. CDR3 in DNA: TGTGCCAGCAGCTCCCAAGGGTTCGGGCTTACGCAGTATTTT. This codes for CASSSQGFGLTQYF.

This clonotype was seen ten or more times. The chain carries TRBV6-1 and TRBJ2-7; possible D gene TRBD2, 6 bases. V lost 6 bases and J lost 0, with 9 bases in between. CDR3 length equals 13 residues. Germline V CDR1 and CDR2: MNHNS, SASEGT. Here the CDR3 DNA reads TGTGCCAGCAGCGGGCGGGGCTCCTACGAGCAGTACTTC. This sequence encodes CASSGRGSYEQYF.

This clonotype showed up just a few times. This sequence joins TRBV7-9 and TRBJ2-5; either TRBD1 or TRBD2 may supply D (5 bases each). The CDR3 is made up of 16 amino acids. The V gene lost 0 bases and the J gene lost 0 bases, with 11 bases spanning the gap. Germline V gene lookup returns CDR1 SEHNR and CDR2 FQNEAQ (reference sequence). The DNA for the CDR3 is TGTGCCAGCAGCTTAGCGGGGGTAGGGGACCAAGAGACCCAGTACTTC. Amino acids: CASSLAGVGDQETQYF.

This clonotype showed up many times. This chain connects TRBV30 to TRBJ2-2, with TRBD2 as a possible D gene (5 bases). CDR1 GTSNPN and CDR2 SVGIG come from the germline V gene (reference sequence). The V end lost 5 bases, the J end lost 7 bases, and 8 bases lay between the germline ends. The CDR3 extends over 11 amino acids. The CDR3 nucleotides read TGTGCCTGGTCCGGGAACGGGGAGCTGTTTTTT. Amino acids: CAWSGNGELFF.

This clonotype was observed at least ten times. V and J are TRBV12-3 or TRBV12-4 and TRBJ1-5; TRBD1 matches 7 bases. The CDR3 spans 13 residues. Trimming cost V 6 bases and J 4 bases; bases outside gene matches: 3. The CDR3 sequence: CASRSGGNQPQHF. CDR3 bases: TGTGCCAGCAGGTCAGGGGGGAATCAGCCCCAGCATTTT.

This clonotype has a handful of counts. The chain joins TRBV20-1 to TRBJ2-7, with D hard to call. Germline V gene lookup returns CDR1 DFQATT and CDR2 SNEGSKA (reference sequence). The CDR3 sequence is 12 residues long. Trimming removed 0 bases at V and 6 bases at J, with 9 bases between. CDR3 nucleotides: TGCAGTGCTAGAGATTGGGCAGCCGAGCAGTACTTC. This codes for CSARDWAAEQYF.

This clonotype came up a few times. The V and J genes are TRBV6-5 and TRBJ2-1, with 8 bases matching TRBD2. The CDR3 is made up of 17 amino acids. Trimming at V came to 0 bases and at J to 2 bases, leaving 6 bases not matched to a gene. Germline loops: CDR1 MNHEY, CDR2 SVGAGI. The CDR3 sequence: CASSYSAGGRTYNEQFF. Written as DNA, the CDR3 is TGTGCCAGCAGTTACTCGGCGGGAGGCCGGACCTACAATGAGCAGTTCTTC.

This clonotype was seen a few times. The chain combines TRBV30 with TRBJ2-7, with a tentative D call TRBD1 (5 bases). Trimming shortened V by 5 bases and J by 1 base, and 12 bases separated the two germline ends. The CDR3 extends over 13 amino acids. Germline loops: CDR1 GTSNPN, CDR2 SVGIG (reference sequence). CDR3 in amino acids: CAWFDSRSYEQYF. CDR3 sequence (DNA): TGTGCCTGGTTCGACAGCAGATCCTACGAGCAGTACTTC.

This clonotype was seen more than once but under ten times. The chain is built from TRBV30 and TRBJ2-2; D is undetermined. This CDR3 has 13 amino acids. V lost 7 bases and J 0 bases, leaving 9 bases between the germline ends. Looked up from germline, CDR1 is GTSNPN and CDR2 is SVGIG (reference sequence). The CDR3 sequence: CASTNPNTGELFF. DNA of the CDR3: TGTGCCTCGACAAATCCGAACACCGGGGAGCTGTTTTTT.

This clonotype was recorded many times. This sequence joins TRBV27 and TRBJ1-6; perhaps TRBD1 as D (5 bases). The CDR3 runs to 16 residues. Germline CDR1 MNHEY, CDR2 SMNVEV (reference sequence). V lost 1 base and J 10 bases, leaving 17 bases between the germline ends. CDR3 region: CASSLWGMEDRSPLHF. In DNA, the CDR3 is TGTGCCAGCAGTTTATGGGGCATGGAGGATAGGTCACCCCTCCACTTT.

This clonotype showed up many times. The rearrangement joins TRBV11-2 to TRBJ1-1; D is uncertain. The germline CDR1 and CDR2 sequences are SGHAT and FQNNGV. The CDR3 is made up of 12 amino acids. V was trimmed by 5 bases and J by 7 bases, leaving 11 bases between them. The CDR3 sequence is CASSRNGVEAFF. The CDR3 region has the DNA TGTGCCAGCAGCCGAAATGGGGTTGAAGCTTTCTTT.

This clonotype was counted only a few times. The CDR3 region is CASSLAGTGGVIYEQYF. The CDR3, as DNA: TGTGCCAGCAGCTTAGCCGGGACAGGGGGAGTTATCTACGAGCAGTACTTC. The rearrangement uses TRBV7-9 and TRBJ2-7, with 11 bases fitting TRBD1. The CDR3 totals 17 residues. The germline CDR1 and CDR2 sequences are SEHNR and FQNEAQ (reference sequence). After removal of 0 bases from V and 3 bases from J, the junction contained 7 bases not matched to a gene. The complete variable domain, with remaining parts taken from reference TRBV7-9 and TRBJ2-7, reads DTGVSQNPRHKITKRGQNVTFRCDPISEHNRLYWYRQTLGQGPEFLTYFQNEAQLEKSRLLSDRFSAERPKGSFSTLEIQRTEQGDSAMYLCASSLAGTGGVIYEQYFGPGTRLTVT.

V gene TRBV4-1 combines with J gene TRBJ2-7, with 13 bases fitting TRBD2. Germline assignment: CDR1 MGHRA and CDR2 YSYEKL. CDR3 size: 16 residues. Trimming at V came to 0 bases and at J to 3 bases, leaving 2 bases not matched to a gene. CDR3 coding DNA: TGCGCCAGCAGCCAAGAAGGACTAGCGGGAGACTACGAGCAGTACTTC. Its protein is CASSQEGLAGDYEQYF.